A single sample is the source of the 13 T cell receptor beta chains below, sequenced in a study of a mutant IDH1 vaccine in newly diagnosed glioma. Time point here: week 11, during vaccination. Every vaccine dose comprised 300 ug of mutant IDH1 20-mer peptide plus topical imiquimod. For these receptors, no antigen is known. Only in-frame clones appear in the TCRdb table, and some are missing; sequencing was by immunoSEQ multiplex PCR. Of roughly 57,000 clones listed, approximately 90% are singletons. Sample: PBMCs, taken from a glioma patient whose treatment included an IDH1 peptide vaccine. The origin of the receptors is a man in his forties with glioma.

The chain joins TRBV6-5 to TRBJ2-7; possibly TRBD1 for D (6 bases). The CDR3 is 15 amino acids. Per germline, CDR1 MNHEY and CDR2 SVGAGI. The V end was cut by 5 bases, the J end by 6 bases, with 20 bases between. The CDR3 nucleotides are TGTGCCAGCAGTAGGGGGACCCAGGGAACCCGCGAGCAGTACTTC. Protein product: CASSRGTQGTREQYF.

V usage is TRBV6-6 and J usage is TRBJ2-3; perhaps TRBD2 as D (7 bases). The CDR3 sequence is 16 residues long. The germline V gene encodes CDR1 MNHNY and CDR2 SVGAGI (reference sequence). Trimming cost V 1 base and J 1 base, with 12 bases left between them. The CDR3 bases are TGTGCCAGCAGTTACTGGGGGGGGCGCGGCACAGATACGCAGTATTTT. Residues: CASSYWGGRGTDTQYF.

The chain links TRBV5-4 to TRBJ2-1; D gene unclear. V dropped 2 bases and J dropped 7 bases, with 7 bases sitting between them. The CDR3 is made up of 12 amino acids. Germline values: CDR1 SGHNT, CDR2 YYREEE (reference sequence). The chain's CDR3 is CASSFDGNEQFF. In DNA, the CDR3 is TGTGCCAGCAGCTTCGACGGTAATGAGCAGTTCTTC. Filled out from reference TRBV5-4 and TRBJ2-1, the complete variable domain reads ETGVTQSPTHLIKTRGQQVTLRCSSQSGHNTVSWYQQALGQGPQFIFQYYREEENGRGNFPPRFSGLQFPNYSSELNVNALELDDSALYLCASSFDGNEQFFGPGTRLTVL.

The V gene is TRBV9, the J gene TRBJ2-3; tentatively, D is TRBD1 (5 bases). The CDR3 runs 13 residues. Germline V gene sequence: CDR1 SGDLS, CDR2 YYNGEE. V lost 0 bases and J 5 bases, leaving 7 bases between the germline ends. The CDR3 nucleotides are TGTGCCAGCAGCGTAGGAGGACAAGATACGCAGTATTTT. It codes for CASSVGGQDTQYF.

The chain employs TRBV9 and TRBJ2-7; the match to TRBD1 covers 7 bases. CDR3 size: 15 residues. Trimming removed 0 bases from V and 0 bases from J; junction bases left unmatched: 3. CDR1 is SGDLS, CDR2 YYNGEE, per germline. CDR3 nucleotides: TGTGCCAGCAGCGTAGGGACAGGTAGCTCCTACGAGCAGTACTTC. It codes for CASSVGTGSSYEQYF.

The V and J genes are TRBV5-8 and TRBJ2-3; 9 nucleotides agree with TRBD1. Germline CDR1 SGHTS, CDR2 YDEGEE. The CDR3 sequence is 16 residues long. V shed 4 bases, J shed 3 bases, and the junction held 9 bases outside the gene matches. The CDR3 nucleotides read TGTGCCAGCAGCCATCGGACAGGGGAAAAAACAGATACGCAGTATTTT. Translating gives CASSHRTGEKTDTQYF.

The rearrangement uses TRBV6-5 and TRBJ2-7, with 10 bases fitting TRBD1. CDR1 is MNHEY, CDR2 SVGAGI, per germline. V shed 6 bases and J 1 base; nucleotides not matched to a gene: 3. The CDR3 consists of 14 residues. The DNA for the CDR3 is TGTGCCAGCAGGAGGACAGGGGGATCCTACGAGCAGTACTTC. It yields the protein CASRRTGGSYEQYF.

This sequence joins TRBV6-5 and TRBJ1-2, with 10 bases matching TRBD1. The CDR3 contains 15 residues. The V gene end was trimmed by 4 bases and the J gene end by 4 bases; junction bases not matched to a gene: 6. Germline V gene lookup returns CDR1 MNHEY and CDR2 SVGAGI. CDR3: CASSSTTGGAYGYTF. The DNA for the CDR3 is TGTGCCAGCAGTTCAACGACAGGGGGCGCCTATGGCTACACCTTC.

The chain links TRBV29-1 to TRBJ2-5, with TRBD1 matching over 8 bases. Germline V CDR1 and CDR2: SQVTM, ANQGSEA. The CDR3 runs 13 residues. Trimming took 3 bases from V and 1 from J; bases not matched to a gene: 1. The CDR3 is CSVEGTGQETQYF. The CDR3, as DNA: TGCAGCGTTGAGGGGACAGGCCAAGAGACCCAGTACTTC. The complete variable domain, with remaining parts taken from reference TRBV29-1 and TRBJ2-5, reads SAVISQKPSRDICQRGTSLTIQCQVDSQVTMMFWYRQQPGQSLTLIATANQGSEATYESGFVIDKFPISRPNLTFSTLTVSNMSPEDSSIYLCSVEGTGQETQYFGPGTRLLVL.

The V gene is TRBV11-3, the J gene TRBJ2-1; 7 nucleotides agree with TRBD2. V shed 3 bases, J shed 0 bases, and the junction held 5 bases outside the gene matches. Germline CDR1 is SGHNT and CDR2 is YENEEA. This CDR3 has 16 residues. The CDR3 DNA sequence: TGTGCCAGCAGCTTTAGCGGGTACGCCTCCTACAATGAGCAGTTCTTC. Its translation: CASSFSGYASYNEQFF.

The genes are TRBV6-1 and TRBJ1-2, with no clear D. Trimming pared 1 base from V and 1 base from J, leaving 13 bases between. Germline V gene lookup returns CDR1 MNHNS and CDR2 SASEGT. This CDR3 spans 16 amino acids. CDR3 amino acids: CASSEETFSYNYGYTF. The CDR3 region has the DNA TGTGCCAGCAGTGAAGAGACGTTCAGCTATAACTATGGCTACACCTTC.

The V and J genes are TRBV18 and TRBJ1-1, with 7 bases aligning to TRBD1. Germline CDR1 is KGHSH and CDR2 is LQKENI. The CDR3 is 15 amino acids. The J segment lost 0 bases and the V segment lost 5 bases, leaving 6 bases of the junction unmatched. The CDR3 nucleotides read TGTGCCAGCTCATCATCCGGGACAGTGAACACTGAAGCTTTCTTT. Protein product: CASSSSGTVNTEAFF.

This chain connects TRBV7-3 to TRBJ2-3; D may be TRBD1 or TRBD2 (5 bases each). Germline lookup yields CDR1 SGHTA and CDR2 FQGTGA. This CDR3 is 16 amino acids long. V dropped 0 bases and J dropped 0 bases, with 10 bases sitting between them. The CDR3 here is CASSLTFWGSTDTQYF. CDR3 DNA: TGTGCCAGCAGCTTAACGTTCTGGGGGAGCACAGATACGCAGTATTTT.